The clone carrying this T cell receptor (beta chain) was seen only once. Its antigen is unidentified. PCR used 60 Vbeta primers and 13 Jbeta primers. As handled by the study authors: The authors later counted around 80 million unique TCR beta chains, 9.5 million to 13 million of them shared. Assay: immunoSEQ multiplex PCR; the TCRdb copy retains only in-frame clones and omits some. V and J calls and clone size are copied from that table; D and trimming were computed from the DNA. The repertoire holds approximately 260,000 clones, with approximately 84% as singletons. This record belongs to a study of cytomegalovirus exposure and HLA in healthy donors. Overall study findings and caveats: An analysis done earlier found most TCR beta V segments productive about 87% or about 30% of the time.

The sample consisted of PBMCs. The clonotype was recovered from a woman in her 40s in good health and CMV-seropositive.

The CDR3 is CAGDGGSNTGELFF. The CDR3 region has the DNA TGTGCCGGGGACGGCGGGAGTAACACCGGGGAGCTGTTTTTT. V is TRBV30 and J is TRBJ2-2; 7 nucleotides align to TRBD2. V was clipped by 8 bases and J by 2 bases; unmatched bases: 8. The germline gives CDR1 GTSNPN, CDR2 SVGIG (reference sequence). This CDR3 has 14 amino acids.